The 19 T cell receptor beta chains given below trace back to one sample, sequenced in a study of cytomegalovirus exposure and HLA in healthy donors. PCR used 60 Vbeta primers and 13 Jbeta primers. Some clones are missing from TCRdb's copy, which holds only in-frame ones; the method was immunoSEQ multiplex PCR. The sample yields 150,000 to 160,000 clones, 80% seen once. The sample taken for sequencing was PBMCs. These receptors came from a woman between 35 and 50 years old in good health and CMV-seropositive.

CDR3 bases: TGTGCCAGCAGCTTTCAATCGACAGGGGGCTACGAGCAGTACTTC. The encoded protein is CASSFQSTGGYEQYF. V and J are TRBV7-2 and TRBJ2-5; 9 bases are a match to TRBD1. The end of the DNA fits TRBJ2-7 better, so the J call may be wrong. CDR3 length: 15 residues. In germline, CDR1 is SGHTA, CDR2 FQGNSA.

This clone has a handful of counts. The CDR3 loop reads CASSYPGYEQFF. CDR3 nucleotide sequence: TGTGCCAGCAGTTACCCAGGATATGAGCAGTTCTTC. The rearrangement uses TRBV6-6 and TRBJ2-1; D remains ambiguous. The germline V gene has CDR1 MNHNY and CDR2 SVGAGI (reference sequence). V was trimmed by 2 bases and J by 8 bases, leaving 7 bases between them. The CDR3 is 12 amino acids.

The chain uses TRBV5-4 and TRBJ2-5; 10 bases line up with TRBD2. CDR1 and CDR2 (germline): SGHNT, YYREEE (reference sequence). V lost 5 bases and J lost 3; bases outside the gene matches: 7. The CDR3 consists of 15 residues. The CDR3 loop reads CASRKTSGREETQYF. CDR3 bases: TGTGCCAGCAGAAAGACCAGCGGGAGGGAAGAGACCCAGTACTTC.

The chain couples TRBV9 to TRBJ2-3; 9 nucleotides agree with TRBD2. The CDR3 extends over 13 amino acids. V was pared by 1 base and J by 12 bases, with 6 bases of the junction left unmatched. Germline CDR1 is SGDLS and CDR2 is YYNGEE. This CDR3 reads CASSVNSGSNQYF. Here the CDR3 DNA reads TGTGCCAGCAGCGTAAATAGCGGGAGTAACCAGTATTTT.

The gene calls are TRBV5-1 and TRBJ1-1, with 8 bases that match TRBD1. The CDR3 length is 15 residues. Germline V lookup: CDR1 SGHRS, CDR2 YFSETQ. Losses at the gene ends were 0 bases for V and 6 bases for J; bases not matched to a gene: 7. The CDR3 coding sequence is TGCGCCAGCAGCTTGGAGCTCCAGGGGGCCGCTGAAGCTTTCTTT. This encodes CASSLELQGAAEAFF.

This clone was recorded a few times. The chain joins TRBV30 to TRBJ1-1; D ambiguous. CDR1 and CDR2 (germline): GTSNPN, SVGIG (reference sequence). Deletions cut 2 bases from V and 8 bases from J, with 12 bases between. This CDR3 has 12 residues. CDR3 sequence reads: CAWSPEHGEAFF. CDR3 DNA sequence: TGTGCCTGGAGTCCCGAACACGGGGAAGCTTTCTTT.

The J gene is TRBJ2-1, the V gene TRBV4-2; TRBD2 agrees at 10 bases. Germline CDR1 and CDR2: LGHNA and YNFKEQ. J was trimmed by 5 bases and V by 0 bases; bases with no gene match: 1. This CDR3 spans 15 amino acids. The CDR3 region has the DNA TGTGCCAGCAGCCAAGATCTAGCGGGAGACAATGAGCAGTTCTTC. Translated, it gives CASSQDLAGDNEQFF.

This CDR3 is CAWSLSGANVLTF. For the CDR3, the DNA is TGTGCCTGGAGTTTATCTGGGGCCAACGTCCTGACTTTC. This chain links TRBV30 with TRBJ2-6; D gene unclear. V was pared by 2 bases and J by 1 base, with 3 bases between. The CDR3 has 13 residues. CDR1 GTSNPN and CDR2 SVGIG come from the germline V gene (reference sequence).

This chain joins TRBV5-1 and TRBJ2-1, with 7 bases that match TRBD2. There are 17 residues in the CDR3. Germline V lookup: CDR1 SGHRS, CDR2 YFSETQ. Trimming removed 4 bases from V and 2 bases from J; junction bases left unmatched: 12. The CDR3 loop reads CASSPRMAGVAYNEQFF. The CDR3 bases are TGCGCCAGCAGCCCCAGGATGGCGGGAGTGGCCTACAATGAGCAGTTCTTC.

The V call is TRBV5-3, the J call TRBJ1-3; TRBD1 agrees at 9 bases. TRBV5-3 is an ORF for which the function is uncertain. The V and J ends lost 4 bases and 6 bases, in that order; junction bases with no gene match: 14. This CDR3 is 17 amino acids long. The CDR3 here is CARSLDRGDDRVNTIYF. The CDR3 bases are TGTGCCAGAAGCCTAGACAGGGGGGACGATCGGGTAAACACCATATATTTT.

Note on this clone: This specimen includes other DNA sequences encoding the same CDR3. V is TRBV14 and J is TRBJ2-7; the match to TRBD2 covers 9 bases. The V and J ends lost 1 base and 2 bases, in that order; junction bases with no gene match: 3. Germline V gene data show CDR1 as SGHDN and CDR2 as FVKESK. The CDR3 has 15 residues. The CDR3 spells CASSQGLAGTYEQYF. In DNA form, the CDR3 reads TGTGCCAGCAGCCAAGGTCTAGCGGGGACCTACGAGCAGTACTTC. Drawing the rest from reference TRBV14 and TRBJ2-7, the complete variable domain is EAGVTQFPSHSVIEKGQTVTLRCDPISGHDNLYWYRRVMGKEIKFLLHFVKESKQDESGMPNNRFLAERTGGTYSTLKVQPAELEDSGVYFCASSQGLAGTYEQYFGPGTRLTVT.

CDR3 nucleotide sequence: TGTGCCAGCAGCTTAGGCCCGCCAGACTATAGCAATCAGCCCCAGCATTTT. Encoded protein: CASSLGPPDYSNQPQHF. The rearrangement uses TRBV7-8 and TRBJ1-5; D gene uncertain. The ends were cut back, 1 base at V and 0 bases at J, with 13 bases in the middle. Germline CDR1 SGHVS, CDR2 FQNEAQ. The CDR3 sequence is 17 residues long.

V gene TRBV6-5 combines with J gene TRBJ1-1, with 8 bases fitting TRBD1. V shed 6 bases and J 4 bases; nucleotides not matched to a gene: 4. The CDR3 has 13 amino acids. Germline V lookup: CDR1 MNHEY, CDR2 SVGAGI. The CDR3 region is CASSFQGATEAFF. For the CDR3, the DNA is TGTGCCAGCAGCTTTCAGGGGGCCACTGAAGCTTTCTTT.

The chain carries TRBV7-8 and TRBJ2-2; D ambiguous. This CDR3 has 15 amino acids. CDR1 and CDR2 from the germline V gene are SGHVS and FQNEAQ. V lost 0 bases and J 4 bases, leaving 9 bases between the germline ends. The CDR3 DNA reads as TGTGCCAGCAGCTTAGCGCGGAGTTTCACCGGGGAGCTGTTTTTT. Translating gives CASSLARSFTGELFF. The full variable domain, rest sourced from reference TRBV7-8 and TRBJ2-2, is GAGVSQSPRYKVAKRGQDVALRCDPISGHVSLFWYQQALGQGPEFLTYFQNEAQLDKSGLPSDRFFAERPEGSVSTLKIQRTQQEDSAVYLCASSLARSFTGELFFGEGSRLTVL.

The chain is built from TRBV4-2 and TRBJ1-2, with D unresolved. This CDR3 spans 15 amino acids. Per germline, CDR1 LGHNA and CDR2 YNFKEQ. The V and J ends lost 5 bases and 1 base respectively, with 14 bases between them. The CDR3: CASSAPGIYNYGYTF. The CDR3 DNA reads TGTGCCAGCAGCGCCCCCGGGATTTATAACTATGGCTACACCTTC.

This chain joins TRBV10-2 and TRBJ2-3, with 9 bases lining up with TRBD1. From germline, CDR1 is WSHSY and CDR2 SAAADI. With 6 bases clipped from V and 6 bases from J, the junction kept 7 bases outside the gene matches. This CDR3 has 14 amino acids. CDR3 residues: CASRVTGGSDTQYF. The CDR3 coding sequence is TGCGCCAGCAGGGTAACAGGGGGCTCGGATACGCAGTATTTT.

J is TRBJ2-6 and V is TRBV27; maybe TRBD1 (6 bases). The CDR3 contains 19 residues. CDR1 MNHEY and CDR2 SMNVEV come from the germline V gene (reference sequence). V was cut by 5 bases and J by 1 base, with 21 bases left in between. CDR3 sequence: CASSPLGGRVLSGANVLTF. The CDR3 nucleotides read TGTGCCAGCAGTCCGCTTGGGGGCAGGGTTCTGTCTGGGGCCAACGTCCTGACTTTC.

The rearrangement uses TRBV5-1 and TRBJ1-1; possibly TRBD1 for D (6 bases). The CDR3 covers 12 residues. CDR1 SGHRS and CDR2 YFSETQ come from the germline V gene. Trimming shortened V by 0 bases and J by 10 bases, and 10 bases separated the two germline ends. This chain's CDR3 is CASSLEGQRAFF. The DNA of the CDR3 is TGCGCCAGCAGCTTGGAGGGACAAAGAGCTTTCTTT.

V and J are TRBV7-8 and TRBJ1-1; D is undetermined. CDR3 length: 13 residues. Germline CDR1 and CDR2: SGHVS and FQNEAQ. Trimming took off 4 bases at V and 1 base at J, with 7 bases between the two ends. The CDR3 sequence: CASSSRQNTEAFF. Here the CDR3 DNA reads TGTGCCAGCAGCTCGAGACAGAACACTGAAGCTTTCTTT.